Sequencing of this TCR beta chain was carried out in a study of blood T cell repertoires in COVID-19. Study-wide context: The cDNA or gDNA used as material had been derived from T cells, B-cell-depleted T cells, or PBMCs.

In the source study's methods: Estimation of nucleated cell counts was performed using reference gene primer amplification. Assay: immunoSEQ multiplex PCR; the TCRdb copy retains only in-frame clones and omits some. The V and J calls and clone size come from that table; D and trimming were worked out from the DNA. Among approximately 200,000 clones listed, around 75% were seen once. The CDR3 extends over 11 amino acids. V gave up 3 bases and J gave up 12 bases, with 9 bases separating them. Germline V gene lookup returns CDR1 SNHLY and CDR2 FYNNEI. The rearrangement uses TRBV2 and TRBJ2-1, with D maybe TRBD2 (5 bases). Source material: peripheral blood. This receptor was obtained from a human donor in a cohort sampled during active COVID-19. CDR3 in amino acids: CASSDRRAQFF. The CDR3 DNA is TGTGCCAGCAGTGACCGGCGGGCGCAGTTCTTC.